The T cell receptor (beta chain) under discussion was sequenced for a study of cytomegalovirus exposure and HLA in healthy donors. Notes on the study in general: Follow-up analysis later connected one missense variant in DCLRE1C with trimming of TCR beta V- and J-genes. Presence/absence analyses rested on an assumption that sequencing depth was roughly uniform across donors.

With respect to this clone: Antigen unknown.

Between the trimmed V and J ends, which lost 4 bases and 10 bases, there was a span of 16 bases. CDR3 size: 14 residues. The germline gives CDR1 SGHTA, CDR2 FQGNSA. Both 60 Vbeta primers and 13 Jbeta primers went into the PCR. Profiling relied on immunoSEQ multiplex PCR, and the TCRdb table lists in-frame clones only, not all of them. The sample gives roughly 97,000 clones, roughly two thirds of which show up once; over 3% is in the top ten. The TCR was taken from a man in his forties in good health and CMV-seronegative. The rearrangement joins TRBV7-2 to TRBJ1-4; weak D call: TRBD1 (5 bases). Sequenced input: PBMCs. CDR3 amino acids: CASSSRTIQGKLFF. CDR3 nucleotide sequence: TGTGCCAGCAGCTCCCGGACAATCCAGGGAAAACTGTTTTTT.